The 16 T cell receptor beta chains below come from one sample, sequenced in a study of T-cell reconstitution after alpha-beta-depleted transplantation in children. Unique molecular identifiers tagged the TCRbeta library. TCRdb re-analysed the PCR reads in MiXCR, keeping a single row per CDR3 protein. The sample consists of tens of thousands of distinct CDR3 sequences, roughly 6.7% of them appearing once. The study, taken as a whole, reports: Expanded graft clones numbering several hundred reportedly gave rise to alpha-beta T cells about two months after transplant.

These receptors are not linked to any known antigen. The source material was peripheral blood, sampled 60 days after TCRalphabeta/CD19-depleted stem cell transplant. Every receptor here comes from a child younger than two who had a stem cell transplant for acute myeloid leukemia, so the T cells may come from the graft donor.

This clonotype was counted at least ten times. The chain couples TRBV7-2 to TRBJ1-4; TRBD1 aligns across 7 bases. V shed 0 bases and J 2 bases; nucleotides not matched to a gene: 0. The CDR3 extends over 15 amino acids. The germline gives CDR1 SGHTA, CDR2 FQGNSA. The CDR3 DNA reads TGTGCCAGCAGCTTAGCAGGGGGCACTAATGAAAAACTGTTTTTT. It codes for CASSLAGGTNEKLFF.

This clonotype was observed many times. V is TRBV10-3 and J is TRBJ2-2; 9 bases are shared with TRBD1. V dropped 9 bases and J dropped 4; count of bases not matched to a gene: 0. The CDR3 totals 12 residues. Per the germline V gene, CDR1 is ENHRY and CDR2 is SYGVKD. The CDR3 region has the DNA TGTGCCATACAGGGGGCCACCGGGGAGCTGTTTTTT. This encodes CAIQGATGELFF.

This clonotype has a count of ten or more. V and J are TRBV29-1 and TRBJ2-3; D tentatively fits TRBD1 or TRBD2 (6 bases each). Trimming took off 3 bases at V and 8 bases at J, with 21 bases between the two ends. The CDR3 is 15 amino acids. Germline lookup yields CDR1 SQVTM and CDR2 ANQGSEA. CDR3 residues: CSVEPRDNPAGTQYF. The CDR3 DNA reads as TGCAGCGTTGAGCCCCGGGACAACCCAGCGGGTACGCAGTATTTT.

This clonotype has a count of ten or more. V usage is TRBV12-3 or TRBV12-4 and J usage is TRBJ2-7; unclear D gene. This CDR3 comprises 13 residues. V was trimmed by 4 bases and J by 1 base, leaving 8 bases between them. The CDR3 region is CASSYGISYEQYF. The CDR3, as DNA: TGTGCCAGCAGTTATGGCATTTCCTACGAGCAGTACTTC.

This clonotype was recorded at least ten times. V is TRBV25-1 and J is TRBJ2-5; D may be TRBD1 (6 bases). The CDR3 contains 17 residues. V gave up 4 bases and J gave up 5 bases, with 23 bases separating them. In germline, CDR1 is MGHDK, CDR2 SYGVNS. CDR3 nucleotides: TGTGCCAGCAGTGCCCCCCAGGGGATTGGAGAGTCGGAGACCCAGTACTTC. Protein: CASSAPQGIGESETQYF.

This clonotype was seen more than once but under ten times. The V gene is TRBV11-2, the J gene TRBJ2-1; possible D gene TRBD2, 6 bases. This CDR3 is 18 amino acids long. V was clipped by 5 bases and J by 4 bases, with 24 bases between them. Germline lookup yields CDR1 SGHAT and CDR2 FQNNGV. CDR3 in amino acids: CASSPHSRDLAIYNEQFF. In DNA, the CDR3 is TGTGCCAGCAGCCCACACTCGCGGGACCTAGCGATATACAATGAGCAGTTCTTC.

In its sample, this clonotype was seen many times. V gene TRBV28 combines with J gene TRBJ2-3; 8 bases agree with TRBD1. V was clipped by 6 bases and J by 3 bases; unmatched bases: 8. This CDR3 has 15 residues. Germline V CDR1 and CDR2: MDHEN, SYDVKM. CDR3 nucleotides: TGTGCCAGCAGATCCTCCAGGACAGGGACAGATACGCAGTATTTT. Amino acids: CASRSSRTGTDTQYF.

There are a few counts of this clonotype. The CDR3: CASNKPGEWVGTEAFF. CDR3 DNA sequence: TGTGCCAGCAACAAACCCGGCGAGTGGGTAGGGACTGAAGCTTTCTTT. This chain joins TRBV7-9 and TRBJ1-1; D not certain. Germline V CDR1 and CDR2: SEHNR, FQNEAQ (reference sequence). There are 16 residues in the CDR3. With 7 bases removed from V and 5 bases from J, the gap between germline ends came to 23 bases.

This clonotype was detected many times. For the CDR3, the DNA is TGTGCCAGCAGTCCCTGGGGGTTCACCTACGAGCAGTACTTC. Protein product: CASSPWGFTYEQYF. The chain uses TRBV5-6 and TRBJ2-7; D assignment may be TRBD1 or TRBD2 (5 bases each). The V and J ends lost 5 bases and 2 bases respectively, with 14 bases between them. Looked up from germline, CDR1 is SGHDT and CDR2 is YYEEEE. The CDR3 extends over 14 amino acids.

This clonotype was counted at least ten times. The chain recombines TRBV25-1 with TRBJ1-1; no definite D call. Per germline, CDR1 MGHDK and CDR2 SYGVNS. This CDR3 comprises 13 residues. V was clipped by 4 bases and J by 0 bases, with 6 bases between them. The CDR3 nucleotides read TGTGCCAGCAGTGCACAGATGAACACTGAAGCTTTCTTT. It translates to CASSAQMNTEAFF. Based on the CDR3 plus reference TRBV25-1 and TRBJ1-1, the full variable domain is EADIYQTPRYLVIGTGKKITLECSQTMGHDKMYWYQQDPGMELHLIHYSYGVNSTEKGDLSSESTVSRIRTEHFPLTLESARPSHTSQYLCASSAQMNTEAFFGQGTRLTVV.

This clonotype was detected ten times or more. The V call is TRBV28, the J call TRBJ2-7; D perhaps matches TRBD1 (5 bases). CDR1 and CDR2 from the germline V gene are MDHEN and SYDVKM. The V end was cut by 4 bases, the J end by 7 bases, with 20 bases between. This CDR3 region has 15 residues. The CDR3 spells CASSYGQLPLGEQYF. The CDR3 nucleotides read TGTGCCAGCAGTTACGGACAACTCCCCCTGGGAGAGCAGTACTTC.

This clonotype was recorded at least ten times. The CDR3 sequence is CASSVGDRVDTEAFF. The CDR3 bases are TGTGCCAGCAGCGTAGGGGACAGGGTTGACACTGAAGCTTTCTTT. J is TRBJ1-1 and V is TRBV9; 9 positions match TRBD1. Unmatched junction bases numbered 3, after V lost 0 bases and J lost 3 bases. The CDR3 runs 15 residues. From germline, CDR1 is SGDLS and CDR2 YYNGEE. The variable domain in full, with the rest retrieved from reference TRBV9 and TRBJ1-1, is DSGVTQTPKHLITATGQRVTLRCSPRSGDLSVYWYQQSLDQGLQFLIQYYNGEERAKGNILERFSAQQFPDLHSELNLSSLELGDSALYFCASSVGDRVDTEAFFGQGTRLTVV.

This clonotype was observed at least ten times. The rearrangement links TRBV4-2 to TRBJ2-3; TRBD2 is a possible D gene (5 bases). The V gene lost 4 bases and the J gene lost 1 base, with 12 bases spanning the gap. Germline CDR1 LGHNA, CDR2 YNFKEQ. The CDR3 runs to 15 residues. CDR3 sequence reads: CASSLLRAGTDTQYF. CDR3 nucleotides: TGTGCCAGCAGCCTCCTACGAGCGGGCACAGATACGCAGTATTTT.

The sample holds many counts of this clonotype. This chain uses TRBV7-6 with TRBJ2-7; D not resolved. Per germline, CDR1 SGHVS and CDR2 FNYEAQ. This CDR3 has 13 residues. V was pared by 0 bases and J by 4 bases, with 7 bases between. CDR3 sequence: CASSLAEFYEQYF. The CDR3 DNA is TGTGCCAGCAGCTTAGCCGAGTTTTACGAGCAGTACTTC.

This clonotype was picked up a small number of times. V is TRBV11-2 and J is TRBJ2-3; D unclear. V gave up 5 bases and J gave up 0 bases, with 9 bases separating them. The CDR3 spans 14 residues. Germline CDR1 reads SGHAT; CDR2 reads FQNNGV. Written as DNA, the CDR3 is TGTGCCAGCAGCCCTAGGGCTAGCACAGATACGCAGTATTTT. It yields the protein CASSPRASTDTQYF.

The V and J genes are TRBV30 and TRBJ2-1, with 14 nucleotides matching TRBD2. The junction had 5 bases not matched to a gene; V was cut back by 2 bases and J by 8 bases. Per the germline V gene, CDR1 is GTSNPN and CDR2 is SVGIG (reference sequence). CDR3 length equals 15 residues. The CDR3 is CAWSTGLAGGHEQFF. Written as DNA, the CDR3 is TGTGCCTGGAGTACAGGACTAGCGGGGGGCCATGAGCAGTTCTTC.